This TCR beta chain was sequenced during a study of T cells expressing NK-cell markers. The wider study: Sorted CD3+CD56-NKG2C+, CD3+CD56+NKG2C+ and CD3+CD56+NKG2C- T cells supplied the TCR beta repertoires. One of the eight sequenced donors was seronegative, whereas the other seven were HCMV-seropositive.

Germline V gene sequence: CDR1 MNHEY, CDR2 SVGEGT. The CDR3 contains 13 residues. TCRdb re-called the 5' RACE reads and shows each CDR3 protein once, DNA omitted. The sample data list about 110,000 distinct CDR3 sequences. On this clonotype: As yet, its antigen is unknown.

Whole-study findings and limits: NKG2C+ dominant clonotypes from over five donors made up roughly 1.0-8% of CD8+ T cells. Researchers report these clonotypes also headed the CD3+CD56-NKG2C+ fraction in several donors.

Sequencing was carried out using blood T cells: a sorted CD56 or NKG2C T cell subset, CD4+ or CD8+ T cells, or bulk PBMC T cells (not recorded which). The receptor was isolated from a woman aged 18-69 years in good health. The chain employs TRBV6-2 or TRBV6-3 and TRBJ1-1; TCRdb designates TRBD1, a call that cannot be tested without DNA. The CDR3: CASSMGTGGGAFF.